What follows are 32 T cell receptor beta chains derived from one specimen sequenced in a study of T cells in Graves' hyperthyroidism and ophthalmopathy (dated by TCRdb to about 2019). Library method: multiplex PCR. Sequencing relied on an Illumina HiSeq 2000. The TCR beta CDR3 regions were amplified from RNA transcripts. For the first round of RT-PCR on the TCR CDR3, the HTBI primer set was used together with the Qiagen OneStep RT-PCR kit. TCRdb passed the public sequencing reads through fastp at Q25 and MiXCR, retaining productive beta sequences. Rows with one shared CDR3 protein collapse into an entry with the most common genes and DNA. In all, the sample holds hundreds of thousands of distinct CDR3 sequences, and 14% to 15% of those were seen once. Of the sample, about 4% falls within the top ten clones. Sequencing input: blood. These receptors were collected from a woman between 35 and 50 years old with Graves' ophthalmopathy.

This clonotype was seen many times. V gene TRBV5-4 combines with J gene TRBJ1-3, with a possible D match to TRBD1 (6 bases). Per germline, CDR1 SGHNT and CDR2 YYREEE (reference sequence). The V and J ends lost 3 bases and 10 bases respectively, with 29 bases between them. The CDR3 consists of 18 residues. The CDR3 DNA sequence: TGTGCCAGCAGCTCAGTTATTTACAGTGAGGGGGAAAGGCGAACCATATATTTT. Translation gives CASSSVIYSEGERRTIYF.

This clonotype came up many times. This chain links TRBV4-1 with TRBJ1-5; D unclear. CDR1 MGHRA and CDR2 YSYEKL come from the germline V gene. Trimming took 0 bases from V and 4 from J, leaving 7 bases between them. This CDR3 is built from 14 residues. CDR3 sequence: CASSQDAGNQPQHF. The CDR3 bases are TGCGCCAGCAGCCAAGATGCCGGTAATCAGCCCCAGCATTTT.

This clonotype has more than one count but fewer than ten. In DNA, the CDR3 is TGTGCCAGTAGCCCCAGGGGGGTAACAAACTATGGCTACACCTTC. This sequence encodes CASSPRGVTNYGYTF. The chain joins TRBV19 to TRBJ1-2, with 7 positions matching TRBD1. The germline gives CDR1 LNHDA, CDR2 SQIVND (reference sequence). The CDR3 is 15 amino acids. V shed 6 bases and J 2 bases; nucleotides not matched to a gene: 9.

This clonotype was counted ten times or more. The V call is TRBV12-5, the J call TRBJ1-2; D may be TRBD1 (6 bases). The V and J ends lost 2 bases and 4 bases respectively, with 11 bases between them. Germline lookup yields CDR1 LGHNT and CDR2 FRNRAP. The CDR3 covers 14 residues. CDR3 sequence: CASGLFQGSYGYTF. The CDR3 coding sequence is TGTGCTAGTGGTTTGTTTCAGGGGTCCTATGGCTACACCTTC.

Regarding this clonotype: This may be a read error: a much more frequent sequence differs by one nucleotide. The chain uses TRBV7-2 and TRBJ2-2, with a weak D call TRBD2 (6 bases). CDR3 size: 14 residues. Germline values: CDR1 SGHTA, CDR2 FQGNSA. CDR3 in amino acids: CASSFEQNTGGLFF. CDR3 nucleotides: TGTGCCAGCAGCTTTGAGCAAAACACCGGGGGGCTGTTTTTT.

V gene TRBV6-2 or TRBV6-3 combines with J gene TRBJ2-3, with 14 bases that match TRBD2. Germline V CDR1 and CDR2: MNHEY, SVGEGT. The CDR3 is made up of 17 amino acids. V lost 2 bases and J lost 4; bases outside the gene matches: 5. In nucleotides, the CDR3 is TGTGCCAGCAGTTACAGGGGACTAGCGGGAGTCCCAGATACGCAGTATTTT. It encodes CASSYRGLAGVPDTQYF.

This chain connects TRBV7-3 to TRBJ2-6; D call uncertain. From germline, CDR1 is SGHTA and CDR2 FQGTGA. Between the trimmed V and J ends, which lost 1 base and 1 base, there was a span of 14 bases. CDR3 length: 18 residues. DNA for the CDR3: TGTGCCAGCAGCTTAATGTCTAGATTTTCTTCTGGGGCCAACGTCCTGACTTTC. Amino acids: CASSLMSRFSSGANVLTF. Combining the CDR3 with reference TRBV7-3 and TRBJ2-6 gives the whole variable domain GAGVSQTPSNKVTEKGKYVELRCDPISGHTALYWYRQSLGQGPEFLIYFQGTGAADDSGLPNDRFFAVRPEGSVSTLKIQRTERGDSAVYLCASSLMSRFSSGANVLTFGAGSRLTVL.

This clonotype was seen repeatedly, ten times or more. The chain combines TRBV27 with TRBJ1-1, with D uncertain. Deletions cut 6 bases from V and 1 base from J, with 12 bases between. CDR1 and CDR2 from the germline V gene are MNHEY and SMNVEV (reference sequence). CDR3 length: 14 residues. The CDR3 DNA reads as TGTGCCAGCAGCCTGCGGGGTCGGAACACTGAAGCTTTCTTT. It codes for CASSLRGRNTEAFF.

The table lists this clonotype with many counts. The chain couples TRBV5-1 to TRBJ2-2; D gene ambiguous. The germline V and J ends were trimmed by 2 bases and 0 bases, with 5 bases remaining between them. Germline values: CDR1 SGHRS, CDR2 YFSETQ. The CDR3 is 14 residues long. CDR3 protein: CASSFYPNTGELFF. In DNA, the CDR3 is TGCGCCAGCAGCTTTTATCCGAACACCGGGGAGCTGTTTTTT.

In this sample, this clonotype turned up many times. This rearrangement joins TRBV7-2 to TRBJ1-1, with unresolved D. This CDR3 has 13 amino acids. V was clipped by 5 bases and J by 11 bases, with 18 bases between them. The germline gives CDR1 SGHTA, CDR2 FQGNSA. CDR3 sequence: CASSLPARDRAFF. The CDR3 nucleotides read TGTGCCAGCAGCCTGCCTGCTCGGGATAGGGCTTTCTTT. Filled out from reference TRBV7-2 and TRBJ1-1, the complete variable domain reads GAGVSQSPSNKVTEKGKDVELRCDPISGHTALYWYRQSLGQGLEFLIYFQGNSAPDKSGLPSDRFSAERTGGSVSTLTIQRTQQEDSAVYLCASSLPARDRAFFGQGTRLTVV.

This clonotype was observed at least ten times. The V and J genes are TRBV7-8 and TRBJ2-2; D remains ambiguous. CDR1 and CDR2 (germline): SGHVS, FQNEAQ. Between the trimmed V and J ends, which lost 7 bases and 4 bases, there was a span of 4 bases. CDR3 length equals 11 residues. CDR3 nucleotides: TGTGCCAGCATCGGCACCGGGGAGCTGTTTTTT. Encoded protein: CASIGTGELFF.

This clonotype has at least ten counts. The genes are TRBV6-1 and TRBJ1-3; D is possibly TRBD1 (6 bases). CDR3 length: 13 residues. Trimming took 4 bases from V and 3 from J, leaving 7 bases between them. The germline CDR1 and CDR2 sequences are MNHNS and SASEGT. CDR3 DNA sequence: TGTGCCAGCAGTGGGACAGATGGAAACACCATATATTTT. Translated: CASSGTDGNTIYF.

V and J are TRBV11-2 and TRBJ1-3; no definite D call. V dropped 5 bases and J dropped 0 bases, with 8 bases sitting between them. CDR3 length equals 14 residues. Germline-derived CDR1 and CDR2 are SGHAT and FQNNGV. The CDR3 is CASSADPSGNTIYF. Here the CDR3 DNA reads TGTGCCAGCAGCGCCGACCCCTCTGGAAACACCATATATTTT.

The J gene is TRBJ2-5, the V gene TRBV6-1; 7 bases map to TRBD2. The V gene's germline CDR1 is MNHNS and CDR2 SASEGT. The trim removed 6 bases at V and 2 bases at J, leaving 6 bases unmatched. The CDR3 is 14 residues long. CDR3 sequence reads: CASRAGTLQETQYF. The CDR3, as DNA: TGTGCCAGCAGAGCGGGGACCCTTCAAGAGACCCAGTACTTC.

This clonotype was counted ten times or more. The chain has TRBV12-3 or TRBV12-4 and TRBJ2-5; 9 bases map to TRBD2. Unmatched junction bases numbered 7, after V lost 7 bases and J lost 4 bases. The CDR3 has 14 residues. The CDR3 sequence is CASNTGTSLETQYF. The CDR3 DNA reads as TGTGCCAGCAACACCGGGACTAGCCTAGAGACCCAGTACTTC.

This clonotype was counted ten times or more. This chain links TRBV11-1 with TRBJ1-1, with 11 bases lining up with TRBD1. Per germline, CDR1 SGHAT and CDR2 FQDESV (reference sequence). Trimming cost V 5 bases and J 10 bases; bases outside gene matches: 12. This CDR3 contains 15 residues. CDR3: CASSPRTGGGLLAFF. The CDR3 DNA sequence: TGTGCCAGCAGCCCGCGGACAGGGGGCGGCCTGCTAGCTTTCTTT. The variable domain in full, completed from reference TRBV11-1 and TRBJ1-1, reads EAEVAQSPRYKITEKSQAVAFWCDPISGHATLYWYRQILGQGPELLVQFQDESVVDDSQLPKDRFSAERLKGVDSTLKIQPAELGDSAMYLCASSPRTGGGLLAFFGQGTRLTVV.

This clonotype was observed once. J is TRBJ1-1 and V is TRBV28; the D is unclear. The germline V gene has CDR1 MDHEN and CDR2 SYDVKM. The CDR3 sequence is 15 residues long. Deletions cut 4 bases from V and 3 bases from J, with 15 bases between. The CDR3 coding sequence is TGTGCCAGCAGTTCTATTCAGGTACTGGACACTGAAGCTTTCTTT. Residues: CASSSIQVLDTEAFF.

CDR3 sequence (DNA): TGTGCCAGCCGGGAAGGGAGGGAGACCCAGTACTTC. It encodes CASREGRETQYF. The V gene is TRBV6-2 or TRBV6-3, the J gene TRBJ2-5, with D perhaps TRBD2 (6 bases). The germline V and J ends were trimmed by 8 bases and 5 bases, with 12 bases remaining between them. Germline CDR1 is MNHEY and CDR2 is SVGEGT. The length of the CDR3 is 12 residues.

This clonotype was seen many times. The chain employs TRBV7-2 and TRBJ2-5, with D possibly being TRBD2 (7 bases). V was trimmed by 9 bases and J by 5 bases, leaving 16 bases between them. This CDR3 has 13 residues. Germline-derived CDR1 and CDR2 are SGHTA and FQGNSA. Written as DNA, the CDR3 is TGTGCCAGTCACCGGGGGGCGACGGAGACCCAGTACTTC. It codes for CASHRGATETQYF.

This clonotype was seen many times. The chain carries TRBV7-2 and TRBJ1-1, with D perhaps TRBD1 (6 bases). The CDR3 spans 15 residues. Trimming left V 2 bases short and J 2 bases short, with 12 bases between. Per germline, CDR1 SGHTA and CDR2 FQGNSA. DNA of the CDR3: TGTGCCAGCAGCTTAAGGGGAGGGGGAAACACTGAAGCTTTCTTT. Translated: CASSLRGGGNTEAFF.

This clonotype was seen a few times. The gene calls are TRBV29-1 and TRBJ2-7; 10 bases map to TRBD2. CDR1 and CDR2 from the germline V gene are SQVTM and ANQGSEA. This CDR3 spans 13 amino acids. The V gene end was trimmed by 2 bases and the J gene end by 6 bases; junction bases not matched to a gene: 4. The CDR3 DNA reads TGCAGCGTTGAACTAGCGGGAGTACGCGAGCAGTACTTC. As protein: CSVELAGVREQYF.

This clonotype was found many times. The chain uses TRBV12-3 or TRBV12-4 and TRBJ1-2; 7 positions match TRBD1. J lost 8 bases, V lost 6 bases, and 12 bases had no gene match. CDR3 length: 14 amino acids. CDR3 residues: CASSQTTGARGYTF. The CDR3 DNA is TGTGCCAGCAGCCAAACTACAGGGGCGAGAGGCTACACCTTC.

This clonotype showed up just a few times. The V and J genes are TRBV6-1 and TRBJ2-7; 8 bases are shared with TRBD1. Germline V lookup: CDR1 MNHNS, CDR2 SASEGT. Trimming cost V 6 bases and J 5 bases; bases outside gene matches: 12. The CDR3 has 15 amino acids. The CDR3 is CASSATGTGRDEQYF. The CDR3 DNA reads TGTGCCAGCAGCGCCACCGGGACAGGTCGGGACGAGCAGTACTTC.

The chain uses TRBV4-2 and TRBJ2-7, with D possibly TRBD2 on 5 matching bases. Trimming left V 1 base short and J 12 bases short, with 13 bases between. The CDR3 runs 12 residues. CDR1 is LGHNA, CDR2 YNFKEQ, per germline. This CDR3 is CASSQGVGETYF. For the CDR3, the DNA is TGTGCCAGCAGCCAAGGGGTGGGAGAAACGTACTTC.

The gene calls are TRBV6-5 and TRBJ2-7; 8 bases align to TRBD2. The CDR3 consists of 14 residues. The J segment lost 4 bases and the V segment lost 2 bases, leaving 4 bases of the junction unmatched. Per germline, CDR1 MNHEY and CDR2 SVGAGI. This CDR3 is CASSYERESYEQYF. DNA for the CDR3: TGTGCCAGCAGTTACGAGCGGGAGTCGTACGAGCAGTACTTC.

This clonotype was seen at least ten times. This chain connects TRBV6-2 or TRBV6-3 to TRBJ2-5, with 8 positions matching TRBD2. This CDR3 comprises 17 residues. The ends lost 0 bases at V and 4 bases at J; junction bases unmatched: 10. Germline V lookup: CDR1 MNHEY, CDR2 SVGEGT. The CDR3 protein is CASSYSWTSMGTETQYF. CDR3 DNA sequence: TGTGCCAGCAGTTACTCCTGGACTAGCATGGGAACAGAGACCCAGTACTTC.

This clonotype has just a few counts. The chain employs TRBV6-2 or TRBV6-3 and TRBJ1-2; TRBD1 matches 7 bases. V trimming: 5 bases; J trimming: 3 bases; junction bases outside the gene matches: 15. The length of the CDR3 is 17 residues. Germline V gene sequence: CDR1 MNHEY, CDR2 SVGEGT. The CDR3 coding sequence is TGTGCCAGCAGTCCACGGCCGAACGCAGGGGGAGACTATGGCTACACCTTC. This gives the protein CASSPRPNAGGDYGYTF.

This clonotype was observed many times. The CDR3 spells CASSQQGARSHEQYF. CDR3 nucleotides: TGTGCCAGCAGTCAACAGGGGGCGAGGTCCCACGAGCAGTACTTC. The chain recombines TRBV6-2 or TRBV6-3 with TRBJ2-7; 9 nucleotides match TRBD1. V was pared by 5 bases and J by 5 bases, with 10 bases of the junction left unmatched. The CDR3 extends over 15 amino acids. CDR1 MNHEY and CDR2 SVGEGT come from the germline V gene.

The chain has TRBV5-1 and TRBJ2-2; 9 bases fit TRBD2. Germline CDR1 and CDR2: SGHRS and YFSETQ. Germline trimming cut 4 bases from V and 0 bases from J; bases unmatched to any gene: 19. The CDR3 loop spans 21 amino acids. DNA for the CDR3: TGCGCCAGCAGCCCATTGAGTGGGGACTCTCGACTAGCGGCGAACACCGGGGAGCTGTTTTTT. As protein: CASSPLSGDSRLAANTGELFF. The entire variable domain, with the rest obtained from reference TRBV5-1 and TRBJ2-2, is as follows: KAGVTQTPRYLIKTRGQQVTLSCSPISGHRSVSWYQQTPGQGLQFLFEYFSETQRNKGNFPGRFSGRQFSNSRSEMNVSTLELGDSALYLCASSPLSGDSRLAANTGELFFGEGSRLTVL.

V gene TRBV7-2 combines with J gene TRBJ2-5; tentatively, D is TRBD1 or TRBD2 (5 bases each). Germline lookup yields CDR1 SGHTA and CDR2 FQGNSA. V lost 5 bases to trimming and J lost 4 bases, with 17 bases between them. The CDR3 is 15 amino acids. CDR3 sequence reads: CASSQLGTLVETQYF. The DNA for the CDR3 is TGTGCCAGCAGCCAGCTCGGGACCCTTGTAGAGACCCAGTACTTC.

This clonotype was counted at least ten times. This rearrangement joins TRBV20-1 to TRBJ2-3; 8 nucleotides agree with TRBD2. V lost 3 bases, J lost 2 bases, and 7 bases stayed unmatched. The CDR3 is 15 amino acids. CDR1 is DFQATT, CDR2 SNEGSKA, per germline (reference sequence). As DNA, the CDR3 is TGCAGTGCTAGTGCCCGACTAGCGTACACAGATACGCAGTATTTT. The encoded protein is CSASARLAYTDTQYF.

This clonotype has only a few counts. The chain links TRBV3-1 to TRBJ2-2, with D unclear. This CDR3 region has 14 residues. Germline lookup yields CDR1 LGHDT and CDR2 YNNKEL (reference sequence). With 1 base removed from V and 6 bases from J, the gap between germline ends came to 9 bases. The CDR3 nucleotides are TGTGCCAGCAGCCAAGCTTCCCGCCCCGGGGAGCTGTTTTTT. Residues: CASSQASRPGELFF.